The clone carrying this T cell receptor (beta chain) is a singleton in its sample. The antigen is undetermined. This record belongs to a study of CD8+ T cells in alopecia areata. Study context: It was oral tofacitinib, at 5 to 10 mg twice daily, that treated patients received.

Germline CDR1 reads MNHEY; CDR2 reads SMNVEV (reference sequence). The ends lost 3 bases at V and 2 bases at J; junction bases unmatched: 4. The CDR3 has 15 residues. Findings and limits, study-wide: Patients shared TCRs less clearly than mice did, possibly for HLA-related reasons. Higher clonality and more expanded CD8+ clones appeared in lesional than normal scalp.

Sequencing relied on a cDNA template that was reverse transcribed from extracted RNA. Using immunoSEQ multiplex PCR, the repertoire was profiled, and TCRdb retains in-frame clones only, with some absent. The sample carries roughly 120,000 clones, 56% recorded once. Indicated treatment: oral pan-JAK inhibitor, 5-10 mg twice daily. Individuals with alopecia areata gave both lesional scalp punch biopsies and peripheral blood for collection. Sequenced material: CD4+ T cells sorted from blood, taken at week 24, from a patient treated with tofacitinib. The chain has TRBV27 and TRBJ2-5; 9 bases line up with TRBD1. The source of this sequence is a human donor with alopecia areata. The CDR3 DNA follows: TGTGCCAGCAGTTTCCACGGACAGGGGCAAGAGACCCAGTACTTC. Its protein is CASSFHGQGQETQYF.